This T cell receptor (beta chain) appears in the sequencing data of a study of blood T cell repertoires in COVID-19. The overall study: The study drew acute and convalescent COVID-19 samples from the United States, Italy and Spain. T cells, B-cell-depleted T cells, or PBMCs supplied cDNA or gDNA.

Germline CDR1 and CDR2: MGHRA and YSYEKL. V gave up 4 bases and J gave up 5 bases, with 18 bases separating them. CDR3 length equals 16 residues. Per the authors' pipeline: Nucleated cell number was recorded as an estimate derived from reference gene primer amplification. This table comes from immunoSEQ multiplex PCR, and its TCRdb copy is limited to in-frame clones, with some not included. V and J calls and clone size are as listed in that table; D and trimming were resolved from the DNA. The sample includes 65,000 to 80,000 clones, nearly 90% of them seen just once. The TCR sequence derives from a man between 65 and 85 years old with active or convalescent COVID-19. This chain uses TRBV4-1 with TRBJ2-1, with D perhaps TRBD1 (5 bases). The sample comprised peripheral blood. As DNA, the CDR3 is TGCGCCAGCAGCCGGGAAACAGGTTTGGGTAACAATGAGCAGTTCTTC. Amino acids: CASSRETGLGNNEQFF.